This entry concerns a single T cell receptor (beta chain). In the original processing: For nucleated cells, counts were estimated from reference gene primer amplification. Sequenced by immunoSEQ multiplex PCR; TCRdb stores in-frame clones only, minus some. The V and J calls and clone size are taken from that table; D and trimming were inferred from the DNA. The sample yields a few hundred thousand clones, around 88% seen once. Clinical history as reported by participants underpinned cohort assignment. This sample is drawn from a study of blood T cell repertoires in COVID-19. The overall study: PBMCs, B-cell-depleted T cells, or T cells provided the cDNA or gDNA that made up the material.

Germline V gene lookup returns CDR1 MNHEY and CDR2 SMNVEV (reference sequence). Trimming cost V 0 bases and J 1 base, with 7 bases left between them. The length of the CDR3 is 15 residues. Material for sequencing was PBMCs or T cells enriched from blood (not recorded which). V and J are TRBV27 and TRBJ1-5; D perhaps matches TRBD1 (5 bases). The clonotype comes from a woman between 35 and 50 years old with acute COVID-19. The CDR3 protein is CASSLSGGSNQPQHF. The DNA of the CDR3 is TGTGCCAGCAGTTTATCCGGGGGGAGCAATCAGCCCCAGCATTTT.